These 12 T cell receptor beta chains were all obtained from the same sample, sequenced in a study of blood T cell repertoires in COVID-19. Sequencing was performed with immunoSEQ multiplex PCR; in TCRdb, only in-frame clones are kept and a portion is missing. The sample includes some 140,000 clones, around 89% of them seen just once. The material sequenced was peripheral blood. The source of these receptors is a man aged 50-59 years with active or convalescent COVID-19.

The V call is TRBV6-5, the J call TRBJ1-5; unclear D gene. The CDR3 has 15 residues. V gave up 0 bases and J gave up 4 bases, with 10 bases separating them. CDR1 and CDR2 (germline): MNHEY, SVGAGI. The DNA for the CDR3 is TGTGCCAGCAGTTACTCTCGCTCGGGGAATCAGCCCCAGCATTTT. Translated, it gives CASSYSRSGNQPQHF.

V gene TRBV14 combines with J gene TRBJ1-4; D is perhaps TRBD1 (6 bases). Between the trimmed V and J ends, which lost 3 bases and 7 bases, there was a span of 12 bases. The CDR3 is made up of 14 amino acids. CDR1 is SGHDN, CDR2 FVKESK, per germline. The DNA for the CDR3 is TGTGCCAGCAGCCAGGGATTCAGGGGTGAAAAACTGTTTTTT. Translated, it gives CASSQGFRGEKLFF.

V gene TRBV18 combines with J gene TRBJ2-7; 8 bases map to TRBD1. The CDR3 totals 14 residues. Germline V lookup: CDR1 KGHSH, CDR2 LQKENI. With V trimmed by 3 bases and J by 2 bases, 3 bases remained unmatched. CDR3 nucleotides: TGTGCCAGCTCACCGACGACAGGGGCCTACGAGCAGTACTTC. Amino acids: CASSPTTGAYEQYF.

This chain links TRBV11-1 with TRBJ2-5, with 7 nucleotides matching TRBD1. The CDR3 sequence is 15 residues long. The V and J ends lost 5 bases and 4 bases, in that order; junction bases with no gene match: 10. From germline, CDR1 is SGHAT and CDR2 FQDESV (reference sequence). CDR3 protein: CASSHRTGPPETQYF. In DNA form, the CDR3 reads TGTGCCAGCAGCCATAGGACAGGCCCTCCAGAGACCCAGTACTTC.

The chain combines TRBV28 with TRBJ2-7, with a tentative D call TRBD1 (5 bases). The CDR3 is 11 amino acids. In germline, CDR1 is MDHEN, CDR2 SYDVKM. V was cut by 8 bases and J by 2 bases, with 7 bases left in between. The CDR3 DNA sequence: TGTGCCAGCGGGGCTACCTACGAGCAGTACTTC. This sequence encodes CASGATYEQYF. Full variable domain (outside the CDR3, taken from reference TRBV28 and TRBJ2-7): DVKVTQSSRYLVKRTGEKVFLECVQDMDHENMFWYRQDPGLGLRLIYFSYDVKMKEKGDIPEGYSVSREKKERFSLILESASTNQTSMYLCASGATYEQYFGPGTRLTVT.

This clone appeared a single time. This chain links TRBV27 with TRBJ1-1; TRBD1 is a possible D gene (5 bases). Germline V gene sequence: CDR1 MNHEY, CDR2 SMNVEV (reference sequence). Deletions cut 2 bases from V and 1 base from J, with 17 bases between. The CDR3 spans 17 residues. This CDR3 is CASSLKPWGKENTEAFF. CDR3 nucleotide sequence: TGTGCCAGCAGTTTAAAGCCTTGGGGCAAAGAGAACACTGAAGCTTTCTTT.

This sequence joins TRBV11-1 and TRBJ1-1; possibly TRBD1 for D (6 bases). Trimming removed 3 bases from V and 4 bases from J, with 18 bases in between. This CDR3 is 16 amino acids long. Germline CDR1 reads SGHAT; CDR2 reads FQDESV (reference sequence). The CDR3 DNA reads TGTGCCAGCAGCTTTCAACCGGGACACCGGGGCACTGAAGCTTTCTTT. Translation: CASSFQPGHRGTEAFF.

The rearrangement joins TRBV5-1 to TRBJ1-2; the match to TRBD1 covers 10 bases. J was trimmed by 9 bases and V by 4 bases; bases with no gene match: 12. CDR3 size: 15 residues. Germline assignment: CDR1 SGHRS and CDR2 YFSETQ. In nucleotides, the CDR3 is TGCGCCAGCAGCCGGGACAGGGGCTCTCAGGGGAGCTACACCTTC. It translates to CASSRDRGSQGSYTF. Filled out from reference TRBV5-1 and TRBJ1-2, the complete variable domain reads KAGVTQTPRYLIKTRGQQVTLSCSPISGHRSVSWYQQTPGQGLQFLFEYFSETQRNKGNFPGRFSGRQFSNSRSEMNVSTLELGDSALYLCASSRDRGSQGSYTFGSGTRLTVV.

The gene calls are TRBV6-6 and TRBJ1-5; 9 nucleotides line up with TRBD1. The CDR3 has 15 amino acids. Germline V CDR1 and CDR2: MNHNY, SVGAGI (reference sequence). The junction had 12 bases not matched to a gene; V was cut back by 5 bases and J by 10 bases. CDR3: CASSNPGQGRVPQHF. CDR3 nucleotide sequence: TGTGCCAGCAGTAACCCCGGACAGGGGAGGGTCCCCCAGCATTTT.

The chain carries TRBV6-5 and TRBJ2-7, with TRBD1 matching 8 bases. V lost 7 bases and J lost 2; bases outside the gene matches: 7. Germline CDR1 is MNHEY and CDR2 is SVGAGI. The CDR3 is 14 amino acids. Here the CDR3 DNA reads TGTGCCAGCATCAAGGACAGGGATGCCTACGAGCAGTACTTC. Its translation is CASIKDRDAYEQYF.

CDR3 region: CASSYSGGRTNEKLFF. CDR3 DNA sequence: TGTGCCAGCAGTTACTCTGGGGGCAGGACTAATGAAAAACTGTTTTTT. The chain uses TRBV6-5 and TRBJ1-4; a possible D gene is TRBD1 (6 bases). Trimming pared 0 bases from V and 2 bases from J, leaving 10 bases between. Germline V gene data show CDR1 as MNHEY and CDR2 as SVGAGI. This CDR3 comprises 16 residues.

V is TRBV5-6 and J is TRBJ2-3; D uncertain. Germline lookup yields CDR1 SGHDT and CDR2 YYEEEE. CDR3 length equals 14 residues. Between the trimmed V and J ends, which lost 2 bases and 6 bases, there was a span of 13 bases. CDR3 bases: TGTGCCAGCAGCTTACCCCCCCAACGGGATACGCAGTATTTT. Translating it yields CASSLPPQRDTQYF.